The next 18 T cell receptor beta chains were all read from a single sample in a study of monozygotic twins with inflammatory bowel disease. TCRdb reanalyzed the 5' RACE reads and collapses them to one entry per CDR3 protein, without DNA. The table counts approximately 400,000 distinct CDR3 sequences; approximately 2.3% lies in the top ten. The material sequenced was blood. These TCRs come from a human donor with ulcerative colitis or Crohn's disease, or a healthy co-twin of an affected twin (not recorded which).

The V call is TRBV7-9, the J call TRBJ2-1; without DNA, the TCRdb call of TRBD1 cannot be checked. The germline CDR1 and CDR2 sequences are SEHNR and FQNEAQ (reference sequence). The CDR3 runs 16 residues. This CDR3 reads CASSFNRAVASNEQFF.

This chain connects TRBV28 to TRBJ1-1; TCRdb proposes TRBD1, but this gene call is untestable without DNA. Germline assignment: CDR1 MDHEN and CDR2 SYDVKM. This CDR3 has 12 amino acids. The CDR3 sequence: CASSRQGSEAFF.

The rearrangement joins TRBV5-4 to TRBJ2-7; the TCRdb D gene call, TRBD2, has no DNA to confirm it. The CDR3 totals 15 residues. The germline gives CDR1 SGHNT, CDR2 YYREEE (reference sequence). The CDR3 loop is CASSLSAGAEYEQYF.

This rearrangement joins TRBV5-5 to TRBJ2-1; the D call of TRBD2 rests on TCRdb alone, since no DNA is present to check it. The CDR3 is 13 residues long. Germline loops: CDR1 SGHKS, CDR2 YYEKEE (reference sequence). CDR3 sequence reads: CASSLELAATSIF.

V and J are TRBV5-4 and TRBJ2-5; TCRdb returns TRBD1, unconfirmable since there is no DNA. CDR1 and CDR2 from the germline V gene are SGHNT and YYREEE (reference sequence). The CDR3 totals 17 residues. The CDR3 loop reads CASSPGGRTANQETQYF.

This chain uses TRBV24-1 with TRBJ2-3; the D call of TRBD2 rests on TCRdb alone, since no DNA is present to check it. Germline V gene data show CDR1 as KGHDR and CDR2 as SFDVKD. The CDR3 totals 21 residues. CDR3 sequence reads: CATSDPVTGTSGRLGTDTQYF.

This chain joins TRBV10-2 and TRBJ2-5; with no DNA, the TCRdb D assignment of TRBD2 cannot be verified. From germline, CDR1 is WSHSY and CDR2 SAAADI. CDR3 length: 15 residues. CDR3: CASSLTSGGGETQYF.

J is TRBJ2-5 and V is TRBV19. The CDR3 covers 15 residues. The germline gives CDR1 LNHDA, CDR2 SQIVND (reference sequence). The CDR3 here is CASSRATAAQETQYF.

The V call is TRBV20-1, the J call TRBJ1-1. The germline gives CDR1 DFQATT, CDR2 SNEGSKA (reference sequence). This CDR3 spans 13 amino acids. CDR3: CSARDEAGHKAFF.

This chain links TRBV5-1 with TRBJ2-5; there is no DNA to check the TCRdb D call of TRBD2. The CDR3 sequence is 15 residues long. From germline, CDR1 is SGHRS and CDR2 YFSETQ. CDR3 loop: CASSLQGTREETQYF.

The V and J genes are TRBV7-2 and TRBJ2-1; TCRdb reports TRBD1, a call that lacks DNA to check it against. CDR3 length: 15 residues. Germline CDR1 is SGHTA and CDR2 is FQGNSA. The CDR3 region is CASSLAEGTYNEQFF.

The chain is built from TRBV29-1 and TRBJ2-1; TCRdb lists TRBD2, though no DNA is available to test this call. CDR3 size: 17 residues. Looked up from germline, CDR1 is SQVTM and CDR2 is ANQGSEA. The CDR3 here is CSVDGYSGRDSYNEQFF.

This chain uses TRBV20-1 with TRBJ2-3. There are 15 residues in the CDR3. CDR1 and CDR2 from the germline V gene are DFQATT and SNEGSKA (reference sequence). CDR3 residues: CSARDSRRSTDTQYF.

This chain connects TRBV5-1 to TRBJ1-4; the TCRdb D gene call, TRBD1, has no DNA to confirm it. Per germline, CDR1 SGHRS and CDR2 YFSETQ. The CDR3 has 15 residues. CDR3 sequence reads: CASSLGGTVSKKLFF.

The chain combines TRBV2 with TRBJ2-7; checking the TCRdb D call of TRBD1 is not possible without DNA. Germline CDR1 reads SNHLY; CDR2 reads FYNNEI. The CDR3 consists of 12 residues. The CDR3: CASSWGTYEQYF.

The chain carries TRBV27 and TRBJ1-1; TCRdb's D call, TRBD1, is unchecked because there is no DNA. Germline CDR1 and CDR2: MNHEY and SMNVEV (reference sequence). The CDR3 has 19 amino acids. The CDR3 sequence: CASSLSMGQGESRNTEAFF.

V is TRBV5-1 and J is TRBJ2-1; TCRdb's assignment of TRBD2 cannot be checked, as there is no DNA. The length of the CDR3 is 17 residues. CDR1 SGHRS and CDR2 YFSETQ come from the germline V gene. Here the CDR3 reads CASSFQASGSSYNEQFF.

The V and J genes are TRBV5-5 and TRBJ2-7; the TRBD1 assignment by TCRdb is unverifiable without DNA. The CDR3 extends over 13 amino acids. The V gene's germline CDR1 is SGHKS and CDR2 YYEKEE (reference sequence). This CDR3 reads CASSPVSTYEQYF. The variable domain in full, with the rest retrieved from reference TRBV5-5 and TRBJ2-7, is DAGVTQSPTHLIKTRGQQVTLRCSPISGHKSVSWYQQVLGQGPQFIFQYYEKEERGRGNFPDRFSARQFPNYSSELNVNALLLGDSALYLCASSPVSTYEQYFGPGTRLTVT.